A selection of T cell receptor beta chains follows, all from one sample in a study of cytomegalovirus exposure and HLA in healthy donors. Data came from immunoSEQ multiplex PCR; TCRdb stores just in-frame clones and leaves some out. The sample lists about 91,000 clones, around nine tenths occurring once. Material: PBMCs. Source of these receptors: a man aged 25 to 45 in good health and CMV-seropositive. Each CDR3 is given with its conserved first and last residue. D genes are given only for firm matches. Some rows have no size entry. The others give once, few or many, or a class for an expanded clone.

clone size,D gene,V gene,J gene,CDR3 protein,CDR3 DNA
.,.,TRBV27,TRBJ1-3,CASSLKPGRLSGNTIYF,TGTGCCAGCAGTTTAAAGCCGGGGAGGCTCTCTGGAAACACCATATATTTT
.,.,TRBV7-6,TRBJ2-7,CASTLILALTYEQYF,TGTGCCAGCACCCTCATTCTAGCACTAACCTACGAGCAGTACTTC
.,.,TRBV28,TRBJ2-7,CASSLFELAVYEQYF,TGTGCCAGCAGTTTATTTGAACTAGCCGTTTACGAGCAGTACTTC
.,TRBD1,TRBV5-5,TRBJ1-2,CASSPGQGQRGYTF,TGTGCCAGCAGCCCGGGACAGGGTCAAAGGGGCTACACCTTC
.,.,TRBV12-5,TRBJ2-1,CASGLAREQFF,TGTGCTAGTGGGCTTGCTAGGGAGCAGTTCTTC
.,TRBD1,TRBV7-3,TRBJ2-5,CASSPQGQGARETQYF,TGTGCCAGCAGCCCTCAGGGACAGGGGGCCCGGGAGACCCAGTACTTC
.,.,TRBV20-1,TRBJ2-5,CSASQETQYF,TGCAGTGCTTCGCAAGAGACCCAGTACTTC
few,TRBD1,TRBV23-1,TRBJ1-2,CASSQCRDRIYGYTF,TGCGCCAGCAGTCAATGCCGGGACAGGATCTATGGCTACACCTTC
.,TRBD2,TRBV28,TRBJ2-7,CASSQRGVDEQYF,TGTGCCAGCAGCCAACGGGGGGTAGACGAGCAGTACTTC
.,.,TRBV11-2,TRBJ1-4,CASSPSPVGGEKLFF,TGTGCCAGCAGCCCCTCACCCGTTGGTGGCGAAAAACTGTTTTTT
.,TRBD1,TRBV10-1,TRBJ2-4,CASSEGQGQGRAKNIQYF,TGCGCCAGCAGTGAGGGACAGGGGCAAGGAAGAGCCAAAAACATTCAGTACTTC
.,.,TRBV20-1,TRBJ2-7,CSASRTFEQYF,TGCAGTGCTAGTCGGACATTCGAGCAGTACTTC
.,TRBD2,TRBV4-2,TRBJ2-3,CASSSGDFYTQYF,TGTGCCAGCAGCAGCGGGGACTTTTATACGCAGTATTTT
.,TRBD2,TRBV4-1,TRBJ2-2,CASSLLAGLAGELFF,TGCGCCAGCAGCCTACTAGCGGGATTGGCCGGGGAGCTGTTTTTT
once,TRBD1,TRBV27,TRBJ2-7,CASSSDRDTYEQYF,TGTGCCAGCAGTTCCGACAGGGATACCTACGAGCAGTACTTC
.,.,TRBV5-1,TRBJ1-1,CASSRGGASVTEAFF,TGCGCCAGCAGCAGGGGGGGGGCTTCTGTGACTGAAGCTTTCTTT
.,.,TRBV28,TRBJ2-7,CATIHQRRNGYEQYF,TGTGCCACTATCCACCAGCGGAGAAATGGCTACGAGCAGTACTTC
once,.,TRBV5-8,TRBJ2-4,CASSLDSRPDSSVAKNIQYF,TGTGCCAGCAGCTTGGATTCCCGGCCAGACTCCTCTGTAGCCAAAAACATTCAGTACTTC
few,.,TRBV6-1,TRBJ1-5,CASSESRGGGYSNQPQHF,TGTGCCAGCAGTGAATCTCGTGGGGGGGGATATAGCAATCAGCCCCAGCATTTT
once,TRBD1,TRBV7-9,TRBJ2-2,CASSFGTGVARELFF,TGTGCCAGCAGCTTTGGGACAGGGGTTGCCCGGGAGCTGTTTTTT
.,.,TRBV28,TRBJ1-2,CASRLTGDYGYTF,TGTGCCAGCAGATTGACAGGAGACTATGGCTACACCTTC
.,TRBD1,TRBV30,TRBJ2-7,CAWSGTPGQGEKYF,TGTGCCTGGAGTGGAACCCCGGGACAGGGTGAAAAGTACTTC
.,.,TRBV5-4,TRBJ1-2,CASSRPRSSGYTF,TGTGCCAGTTCTAGACCACGGTCCAGTGGCTACACCTTC
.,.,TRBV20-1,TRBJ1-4,CSFLRDEKLFF,TGCAGTTTCCTCAGGGATGAAAAACTGTTTTTT
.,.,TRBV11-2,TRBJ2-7,CASSLNPGGPEQYF,TGTGCCAGCAGTTTAAACCCCGGGGGTCCCGAGCAGTACTTC
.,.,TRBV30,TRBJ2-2,CAWKGWAGELFF,TGTGCCTGGAAGGGGTGGGCCGGGGAGCTGTTTTTT
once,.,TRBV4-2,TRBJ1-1,CASSQEARGTEAFF,TGTGCCAGCAGCCAAGAGGCCAGGGGAACTGAAGCTTTCTTT
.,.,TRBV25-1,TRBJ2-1,CASSLDNEQFF,TGTGCCAGCAGTCTAGACAATGAGCAGTTCTTC
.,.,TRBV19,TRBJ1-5,CASSPRTADQPQHF,TGTGCCAGTAGCCCCCGGACAGCAGATCAGCCCCAGCATTTT
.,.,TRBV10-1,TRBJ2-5,CASSERTAGGKRETQYF,TGCGCCAGCAGTGAGAGGACCGCAGGGGGGAAGAGGGAGACCCAGTACTTC
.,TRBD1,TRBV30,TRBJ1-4,CAWSPRTGSSTNEKLFF,TGTGCCTGGAGTCCACGGACAGGTTCTTCAACTAATGAAAAACTGTTTTTT
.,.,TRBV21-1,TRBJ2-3,CAISRGEGLTDTQYF,TGTGCCATCTCCCGAGGCGAGGGACTCACAGATACGCAGTATTTT
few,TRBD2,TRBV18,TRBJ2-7,CASSPRTSGVSYEQYF,TGTGCCAGCTCACCACGGACTAGCGGAGTCTCGTACGAGCAGTACTTC
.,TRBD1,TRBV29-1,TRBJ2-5,CSVPPGQRQETQYF,TGCAGCGTACCTCCGGGACAGAGACAAGAGACCCAGTACTTC
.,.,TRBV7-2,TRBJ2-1,CASSLSLALHNEQFF,TGTGCCAGCAGCTTATCCCTAGCCCTTCACAATGAGCAGTTCTTC
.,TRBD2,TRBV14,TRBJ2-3,CASSYLAGVVDTQYF,TGTGCCAGCAGCTACCTAGCGGGAGTGGTAGATACGCAGTATTTT
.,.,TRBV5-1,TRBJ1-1,CASSLQGYTEAFF,TGCGCCAGCAGCTTGCAGGGGTACACTGAAGCTTTCTTT
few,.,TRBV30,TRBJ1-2,CASQTGTLAGGYTF,TGTGCCTCGCAAACCGGGACACTTGCCGGAGGCTACACCTTC
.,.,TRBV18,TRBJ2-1,CASSLRRDSSYNEQFF,TGTGCCAGCTCTTTGAGGAGGGACAGCTCCTACAATGAGCAGTTCTTC
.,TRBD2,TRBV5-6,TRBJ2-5,CASSFSGRVRQTQYF,TGTGCCAGCAGCTTTAGCGGGAGAGTTCGTCAGACCCAGTACTTC
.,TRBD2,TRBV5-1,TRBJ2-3,CASSTTSGFTDTQYF,TGCGCCAGCAGCACGACTAGCGGATTCACAGATACGCAGTATTTT
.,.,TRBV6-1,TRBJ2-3,CASSEFVRVQDTQYF,TGTGCCAGCAGTGAATTCGTCAGGGTTCAAGATACGCAGTATTTT
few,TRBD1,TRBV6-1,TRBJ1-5,CASSVRGGGNQPQHF,TGTGCCAGCAGTGTCCGAGGGGGCGGCAATCAGCCCCAGCATTTT
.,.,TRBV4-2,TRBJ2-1,CASSPLKGLSFDEQFF,TGTGCCAGCAGCCCTCTAAAGGGACTTAGCTTCGATGAGCAGTTCTTC
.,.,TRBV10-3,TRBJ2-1,CAISEQDGSSYNEQFF,TGTGCCATCAGTGAACAGGACGGGAGCTCCTACAATGAGCAGTTCTTC
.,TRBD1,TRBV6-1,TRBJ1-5,CASSWDRAQPQHF,TGTGCCAGCAGTTGGGACAGGGCTCAGCCCCAGCATTTT
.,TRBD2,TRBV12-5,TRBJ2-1,CASGPGGARNEQFF,TGTGCTAGTGGCCCCGGGGGGGCCCGGAATGAGCAGTTCTTC
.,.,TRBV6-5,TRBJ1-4,CASSNNPSRGEKLFF,TGTGCCAGCAGTAACAATCCCAGTCGGGGTGAAAAACTGTTTTTT
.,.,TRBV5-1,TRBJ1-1,CASSLYRTGTEAFF,TGCGCCAGCAGCTTGTACAGGACGGGCACTGAAGCTTTCTTT
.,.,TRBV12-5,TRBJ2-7,CASGLAPGYEQYF,TGTGCTAGTGGTTTGGCACCAGGCTACGAGCAGTACTTC
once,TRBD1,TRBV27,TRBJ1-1,CASRVTGVNEAFF,TGTGCCAGCAGGGTGACAGGGGTGAATGAAGCTTTCTTT
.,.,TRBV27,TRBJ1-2,CASSSIDSLHYGYTF,TGTGCCAGCAGTTCTATCGACAGCCTGCACTATGGCTACACCTTC
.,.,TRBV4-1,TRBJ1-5,CASSQPNQPQHF,TGCGCCAGCAGCCAACCTAATCAGCCCCAGCATTTT
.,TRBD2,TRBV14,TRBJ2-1,CASSQEEGTSGNYNEQFF,TGTGCCAGCAGCCAAGAAGAAGGGACTAGCGGGAACTACAATGAGCAGTTCTTC
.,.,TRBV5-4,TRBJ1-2,CASSLGGSANGYTF,TGTGCCAGCAGCTTGGGAGGGTCGGCGAATGGCTACACCTTC
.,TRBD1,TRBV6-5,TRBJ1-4,CASSYGEGGSEKLFF,TGTGCCAGCAGTTACGGGGAAGGGGGCTCTGAAAAACTGTTTTTT
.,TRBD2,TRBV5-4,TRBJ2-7,CASSLPLADSYEQYF,TGTGCCAGCAGCTTGCCCCTAGCGGACTCCTACGAGCAGTACTTC
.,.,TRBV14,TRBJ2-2,CASRPGYGELFF,TGTGCCAGCAGACCGGGATATGGGGAGCTGTTTTTT